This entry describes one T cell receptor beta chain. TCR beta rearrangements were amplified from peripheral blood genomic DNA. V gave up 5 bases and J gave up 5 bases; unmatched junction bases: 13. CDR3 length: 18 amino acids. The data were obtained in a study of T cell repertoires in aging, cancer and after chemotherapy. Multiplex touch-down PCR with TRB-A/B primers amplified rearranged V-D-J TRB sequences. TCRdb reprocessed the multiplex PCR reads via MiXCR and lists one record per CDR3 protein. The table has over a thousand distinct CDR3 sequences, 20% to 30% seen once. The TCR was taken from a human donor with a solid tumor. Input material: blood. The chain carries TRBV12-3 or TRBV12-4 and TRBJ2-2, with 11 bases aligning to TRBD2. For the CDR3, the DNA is TGTGCCAGCAGTCCTCGGGGTAGCGGGGGGGCCAGAACCGGGGAGCTGTTTTTT. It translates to CASSPRGSGGARTGELFF.